This TCR beta chain comes out of a study of blood T cell repertoires in COVID-19. The method was immunoSEQ multiplex PCR; TCRdb's version includes in-frame clones alone and lacks a portion of them. The sample contains some 260,000 clones, about 86% of which appear only once. Trimming removed 1 base at V and 1 base at J, with 13 bases between. In germline, CDR1 is SGHVS, CDR2 FNYEAQ. The CDR3 has 16 amino acids. The clonotype originates from a man between 25 and 39 years old with acute COVID-19. Material: PBMCs or T cells enriched from blood (not recorded which). The gene calls are TRBV7-6 and TRBJ1-1; D unresolved. The CDR3 is CASSLGSGHENTEAFF. For the CDR3, the DNA is TGTGCCAGCAGCTTAGGATCGGGTCACGAGAACACTGAAGCTTTCTTT.